A selection of T cell receptor beta chains follows, all from one sample in a study of blood T cell repertoires in COVID-19. Sequenced by immunoSEQ multiplex PCR; TCRdb stores in-frame clones only, minus some. The top ten clones hold 5.5% to 7% of a sample with around 200,000 clones, 70% to 80% of them seen once. The sample taken for sequencing was peripheral blood. The receptors derive from a woman in her thirties or forties with COVID-19, enrolled during active disease. CDR3s leave out the opening cysteine and the closing phenylalanine or tryptophan. The order of the fields is J gene, V gene, CDR3 protein.

J: TRBJ2-7; V: TRBV30; CDR3: AWSAGTSSFEQY
J: TRBJ1-4; V: TRBV19; CDR3: ASSISSATNEKLF
J: TRBJ2-7; V: TRBV6-5; CDR3: ASSSPRDRGFNEQY
J: TRBJ1-4; V: TRBV5-1; CDR3: ASSFMALNEKLF
J: TRBJ2-7; V: TRBV7-9; CDR3: ASSPQAGSSYEQY
J: TRBJ2-7; V: TRBV7-9; CDR3: ASSLERDYTPEQY
J: TRBJ2-1; V: TRBV11-2; CDR3: ASSRGGSHSRNEQF
J: TRBJ1-2; V: TRBV4-1; CDR3: ASSQTGVWGYT
J: TRBJ1-1; V: TRBV27; CDR3: ASGLLTEAF
J: TRBJ1-1; V: TRBV5-1; CDR3: ASSSGTPNTEAF
J: TRBJ1-2; V: TRBV10-3; CDR3: AISSDYGYT
J: TRBJ1-4; V: TRBV3-1/TRBV3-2; CDR3: ASSQNLGGSEKLF